Following are 29 T cell receptor beta chains from one sample sequenced in a study of T cells after yellow fever vaccination (dated by TCRdb to about 2019). In light of the paper, this sample's treatment or condition label describes: live attenuated yellow fever vaccine strain. Libraries were made using 5' RACE. Sequencing relied on an Illumina HiSeq 2500. TCRdb's own reprocessing of the public reads used fastp at Q25 and MiXCR and kept productive beta chains. Rows are combined by CDR3 protein, so each entry shows the most common genes and DNA. In this sample the table shows 110,000 to 150,000 distinct CDR3 sequences, 5% to 8% of which occur a single time. 0.55% to 0.7% of the sample rests with the top ten. This sample comprised CD4+ T cells sorted from PBMCs, obtained 10 days after the yellow fever booster vaccination. The receptors derive from a man younger than 45 who received the YFV17D yellow fever vaccine.

The table lists this clonotype with many counts. The rearrangement joins TRBV5-1 to TRBJ2-7, with D perhaps matching TRBD1 (6 bases). The CDR3 runs to 12 residues. V lost 4 bases, J lost 6 bases, and 11 bases lay in between. From germline, CDR1 is SGHRS and CDR2 YFSETQ. CDR3 bases: TGCGCCAGCAGCAATGACAGGTTCGAGCAGTACTTC. Its protein is CASSNDRFEQYF.

This clonotype was found many times. The V call is TRBV5-1, the J call TRBJ1-1; D gene uncertain. Germline V gene lookup returns CDR1 SGHRS and CDR2 YFSETQ. Trimming cost V 0 bases and J 2 bases, with 5 bases left between them. This CDR3 is built from 13 residues. CDR3 in DNA: TGCGCCAGCAGCTTGGTAGTCAACACTGAAGCTTTCTTT. It translates to CASSLVVNTEAFF.

The table lists this clonotype with many counts. The chain is built from TRBV4-3 and TRBJ2-7, with 11 bases lining up with TRBD2. V was clipped by 0 bases and J by 1 base; unmatched bases: 5. Germline CDR1 and CDR2: LGHNA and YSLEER. CDR3 length: 17 amino acids. Here the CDR3 DNA reads TGCGCCAGCAGCCAAGAACCACTAGCGGGAGTATCCTACGAGCAGTACTTC. This gives the protein CASSQEPLAGVSYEQYF.

Many counts were recorded for this clonotype. The V gene is TRBV10-3, the J gene TRBJ2-6; TRBD1 aligns across 8 bases. The CDR3 consists of 16 residues. Trimming at V came to 10 bases and at J to 0 bases, leaving 8 bases not matched to a gene. Germline CDR1 and CDR2: ENHRY and SYGVKD. The CDR3 DNA reads TGTGCCAGCTGGACAGGGCCTTACTCTGGGGCCAACGTCCTGACTTTC. It specifies CASWTGPYSGANVLTF.

Ten or more counts support this clonotype. The rearrangement uses TRBV5-1 and TRBJ1-3; the D is unclear. Germline CDR1 is SGHRS and CDR2 is YFSETQ. V lost 4 bases and J 2 bases, leaving 10 bases between the germline ends. The CDR3 extends over 14 amino acids. In DNA form, the CDR3 reads TGCGCCAGCAGCCTTACGAGGACTGGAAACACCATATATTTT. It specifies CASSLTRTGNTIYF. The full variable domain, completed using reference TRBV5-1 and TRBJ1-3, is KAGVTQTPRYLIKTRGQQVTLSCSPISGHRSVSWYQQTPGQGLQFLFEYFSETQRNKGNFPGRFSGRQFSNSRSEMNVSTLELGDSALYLCASSLTRTGNTIYFGEGSWLTVV.

This chain connects TRBV7-2 to TRBJ2-1; the D gene is possibly TRBD1 (6 bases). V was clipped by 3 bases and J by 0 bases, with 12 bases between them. Germline-derived CDR1 and CDR2 are SGHTA and FQGNSA. CDR3 size: 16 residues. CDR3 nucleotide sequence: TGTGCCAGCAGCTTCGTTGGGGGCAGCTCCTACAATGAGCAGTTCTTC. It translates to CASSFVGGSSYNEQFF.

This clonotype showed up many times. The rearrangement uses TRBV6-2 or TRBV6-3 and TRBJ2-1; 9 bases are a match to TRBD1. Germline CDR1 is MNHEY and CDR2 is SVGEGT. CDR3 length: 16 amino acids. V shed 7 bases, J shed 7 bases, and the junction held 14 bases outside the gene matches. CDR3 sequence: CASNPSGTGRVNEQFF. DNA of the CDR3: TGTGCCAGCAATCCCTCCGGGACAGGGAGGGTGAATGAGCAGTTCTTC.

There are a few counts of this clonotype. The chain is built from TRBV6-1 and TRBJ1-5, with TRBD1 identical over 7 bases. J gave up 4 bases and V 5 bases, and 8 bases lay outside the gene matches. Germline V lookup: CDR1 MNHNS, CDR2 SASEGT. The CDR3 extends over 15 amino acids. The CDR3 DNA sequence: TGTGCCAGCAGTCCCCGGGACAGCCGAAATCAGCCCCAGCATTTT. This gives the protein CASSPRDSRNQPQHF.

This clonotype was counted many times. The V gene is TRBV5-1, the J gene TRBJ2-1; TRBD1 agrees at 7 bases. The V gene's germline CDR1 is SGHRS and CDR2 YFSETQ. CDR3 size: 13 residues. Trimming at V came to 4 bases and at J to 9 bases, leaving 7 bases not matched to a gene. The CDR3, as DNA: TGCGCCAGCAGCCTAGGGACAGTTGCTGAGCAGTTCTTC. Encoded protein: CASSLGTVAEQFF.

This clonotype has at least ten counts. The chain uses TRBV5-1 and TRBJ2-1, with D uncertain. The length of the CDR3 is 15 residues. CDR1 is SGHRS, CDR2 YFSETQ, per germline. V was clipped by 0 bases and J by 6 bases, with 13 bases between them. CDR3 residues: CASSLEVAAPNEQFF. Here the CDR3 DNA reads TGCGCCAGCAGCTTGGAAGTTGCGGCCCCCAATGAGCAGTTCTTC.

This clonotype occurred many times. The chain has TRBV10-3 and TRBJ1-4, with 9 bases fitting TRBD1. Germline V gives CDR1 ENHRY, CDR2 SYGVKD. Germline trimming cut 10 bases from V and 4 bases from J; bases unmatched to any gene: 7. The CDR3 extends over 14 amino acids. The CDR3 bases are TGTGCCAGCTCCGGGACAGGGATTAATGAAAAACTGTTTTTT. Its translation is CASSGTGINEKLFF.

This clonotype was detected many times. V and J are TRBV2 and TRBJ2-1; tentatively, D is TRBD2 (6 bases). V lost 6 bases, J lost 4 bases, and 10 bases lay in between. Germline CDR1 SNHLY, CDR2 FYNNEI. This CDR3 has 13 amino acids. CDR3 sequence (DNA): TGTGCCAGCAGGCGGGACGAGTACAATGAGCAGTTCTTC. It yields the protein CASRRDEYNEQFF.

CDR3 DNA sequence: TGTGCCAGCAGTTACTCCCGGACTAGCGGGAGGGGCACAGATACGCAGTATTTT. Translating gives CASSYSRTSGRGTDTQYF. This chain connects TRBV6-5 to TRBJ2-3; TRBD2 matches 15 bases. The J segment lost 1 base and the V segment lost 0 bases, leaving 2 bases of the junction unmatched. This CDR3 contains 18 residues. Germline lookup yields CDR1 MNHEY and CDR2 SVGAGI.

This clonotype was recorded at least ten times. The chain combines TRBV7-2 with TRBJ2-3, with D perhaps matching TRBD1 (7 bases). The ends were cut back, 4 bases at V and 4 bases at J, with 33 bases in the middle. The length of the CDR3 is 21 residues. Germline assignment: CDR1 SGHTA and CDR2 FQGNSA. CDR3 in DNA: TGTGCCAGCAGCTCCCTAGGGGGCCTAGCAGATTTTGTGCGGGGCCCAGATACGCAGTATTTT. This gives the protein CASSSLGGLADFVRGPDTQYF.

This clonotype was counted many times. J is TRBJ2-3 and V is TRBV20-1; D is perhaps TRBD1 or TRBD2 (5 bases each). The V and J ends lost 3 bases and 4 bases respectively, with 17 bases between them. This CDR3 is built from 15 residues. Per the germline V gene, CDR1 is DFQATT and CDR2 is SNEGSKA (reference sequence). CDR3 nucleotide sequence: TGCAGTGCTAGCACGCGGGCCGAAGGGGCAGATACGCAGTATTTT. It codes for CSASTRAEGADTQYF.

This clonotype showed up just a few times. V usage is TRBV7-8 and J usage is TRBJ2-6; TRBD1 matches 7 bases. The germline V gene has CDR1 SGHVS and CDR2 FQNEAQ. Germline trimming cut 6 bases from V and 2 bases from J; bases unmatched to any gene: 7. CDR3 size: 16 residues. CDR3 region: CASRRNRGTGANVLTF. The CDR3 coding sequence is TGTGCCAGCAGGCGTAACAGGGGCACTGGGGCCAACGTCCTGACTTTC.

There are many counts of this clonotype. V usage is TRBV6-2 or TRBV6-3 and J usage is TRBJ1-6, with 9 bases matching TRBD1. The CDR3 is 16 amino acids. The V gene end was trimmed by 4 bases and the J gene end by 7 bases; junction bases not matched to a gene: 8. The germline V gene encodes CDR1 MNHEY and CDR2 SVGEGT. CDR3 nucleotide sequence: TGTGCCAGCAGTTCCACCAGGACAGGGGCGAATTCACCCCTCCACTTT. Protein sequence: CASSSTRTGANSPLHF.

This clonotype was detected ten times or more. The CDR3 bases are TGTGCCATCACCGGACAGGCGCCCTGGGCGGGTATAGCCGGCAATCAGCCCCAGCATTTT. Translated, it gives CAITGQAPWAGIAGNQPQHF. This chain connects TRBV10-3 to TRBJ1-5, with TRBD1 matching 7 bases. The junction had 23 bases not matched to a gene; V was cut back by 7 bases and J by 2 bases. The CDR3 sequence is 20 residues long. CDR1 ENHRY and CDR2 SYGVKD come from the germline V gene.

Ten or more counts support this clonotype. This sequence joins TRBV2 and TRBJ2-5; D remains unclear. The germline V gene has CDR1 SNHLY and CDR2 FYNNEI. The CDR3 runs 13 residues. The ends were cut back, 4 bases at V and 0 bases at J, with 6 bases in the middle. The CDR3 protein is CASSGRYQETQYF. Here the CDR3 DNA reads TGTGCCAGCAGTGGACGGTACCAAGAGACCCAGTACTTC.

CDR3 bases: TGTGCCAGCAGAGGTCGAGGGGAGCTGTTTTTT. Translation gives CASRGRGELFF. V and J are TRBV3-1 and TRBJ2-2; D is unclear. Trimming pared 6 bases from V and 8 bases from J, leaving 7 bases between. The CDR3 has 11 amino acids. From germline, CDR1 is LGHDT and CDR2 YNNKEL (reference sequence).

This clonotype was detected many times. The DNA for the CDR3 is TGTGCCAGCAGTGAGTCGGGAGCGTCGAACAGGGCAGATACGCAGTATTTT. As protein: CASSESGASNRADTQYF. The rearrangement uses TRBV25-1 and TRBJ2-3; either TRBD1 or TRBD2 may fit D (6 bases each). The V gene lost 3 bases and the J gene lost 4 bases, with 20 bases spanning the gap. Per the germline V gene, CDR1 is MGHDK and CDR2 is SYGVNS. The CDR3 extends over 17 amino acids.

This chain links TRBV29-1 with TRBJ2-3; 16 nucleotides line up with TRBD2. The CDR3 sequence is 17 residues long. The ends lost 4 bases at V and 6 bases at J; junction bases unmatched: 10. Germline V lookup: CDR1 SQVTM, CDR2 ANQGSEA. CDR3 in amino acids: CSVVGTSGRGQRDTQYF. The CDR3 bases are TGCAGCGTTGTGGGGACTAGCGGGAGGGGGCAAAGGGATACGCAGTATTTT.

This clonotype was seen many times. V gene TRBV15 combines with J gene TRBJ2-7; no clear D. V shed 4 bases and J shed 2 bases, with 9 bases lying between them. This CDR3 spans 13 amino acids. Looked up from germline, CDR1 is LNHNV and CDR2 is YYDKDF (reference sequence). As DNA, the CDR3 is TGTGCCACCAGCAAGCTCCTAGCCTACGAGCAGTACTTC. Translated: CATSKLLAYEQYF.

This clonotype was recorded at least ten times. The chain has TRBV5-6 and TRBJ1-3; 7 bases are shared with TRBD1. Germline lookup yields CDR1 SGHDT and CDR2 YYEEEE. V gave up 3 bases and J gave up 2 bases; unmatched junction bases: 8. CDR3 length equals 16 residues. The CDR3 bases are TGTGCCAGCAGCTCCGCTGGAGGGGGCCCTGGAAACACCATATATTTT. Translated, it gives CASSSAGGGPGNTIYF.

This clonotype was detected ten times or more. The CDR3 reads CASSPGLGSGANVLTF. For the CDR3, the DNA is TGCGCCAGCAGCCCAGGGTTAGGGTCTGGGGCCAACGTCCTGACTTTC. The chain employs TRBV4-3 and TRBJ2-6; D is possibly TRBD1 (5 bases). The ends were cut back, 4 bases at V and 1 base at J, with 11 bases in the middle. CDR3 length equals 16 residues. In germline, CDR1 is LGHNA, CDR2 YSLEER.

The sample holds many counts of this clonotype. This rearrangement joins TRBV6-2 or TRBV6-3 to TRBJ2-1; no clear D. CDR1 MNHEY and CDR2 SVGEGT come from the germline V gene. The CDR3 contains 12 residues. The V end was cut by 2 bases, the J end by 2 bases, with 1 base between. CDR3 residues: CASSYTYNEQFF. The CDR3 nucleotides read TGTGCCAGCAGTTACACCTACAATGAGCAGTTCTTC.

At least ten counts were recorded for this clonotype. The chain joins TRBV6-5 to TRBJ2-2, with TRBD2 matching 8 bases. Germline CDR1 reads MNHEY; CDR2 reads SVGAGI. Trimming removed 2 bases from V and 0 bases from J; junction bases left unmatched: 5. The length of the CDR3 is 17 residues. CDR3 residues: CASSYASGSANTGELFF. CDR3 bases: TGTGCCAGCAGTTACGCGAGCGGGAGCGCGAACACCGGGGAGCTGTTTTTT.

This clonotype occurred many times. The rearrangement uses TRBV28 and TRBJ2-7, with D possibly matching TRBD2 (6 bases). CDR1 is MDHEN, CDR2 SYDVKM, per germline. V was trimmed by 6 bases and J by 7 bases, leaving 19 bases between them. The CDR3 has 14 amino acids. This CDR3 is CASSRTGAWREQYF. As DNA, the CDR3 is TGTGCCAGCAGCAGGACGGGAGCCTGGAGGGAGCAGTACTTC. Together with reference TRBV28 and TRBJ2-7, the CDR3 gives the full variable domain: DVKVTQSSRYLVKRTGEKVFLECVQDMDHENMFWYRQDPGLGLRLIYFSYDVKMKEKGDIPEGYSVSREKKERFSLILESASTNQTSMYLCASSRTGAWREQYFGPGTRLTVT.

This clonotype was seen repeatedly, ten times or more. V and J are TRBV28 and TRBJ2-7; the match to TRBD2 covers 9 bases. Germline CDR1 is MDHEN and CDR2 is SYDVKM. This CDR3 contains 13 residues. V shed 8 bases, J shed 5 bases, and the junction held 7 bases outside the gene matches. In DNA, the CDR3 is TGTGCCAGCGCGGGAGGGGACCTGGACGAGCAGTACTTC. Its translation is CASAGGDLDEQYF.